This T cell receptor beta chain was sequenced in a study of T cells in localized non-small cell lung cancer (dated by TCRdb to about 2020). Turning to the overall study: T cell repertoires of a few hundred early-stage NSCLC patients were analyzed, with tumors being compared against uninvolved tumor-adjacent lungs. All 240 or so NSCLC patients in the cohort were treatment-naive and had localized lung tumors that were resected. NSCLC patients had a mean age of roughly 64 years, and more than 120 were male and 85 to 110 female.

As concerns this clone: No antigen is known for it. The sample holds no much larger clone one base away, and base qualities are not on file.

At diagnosis, peripheral blood, uninvolved tumor-adjacent lung and tumor were collected and were preserved as a mix of fresh-frozen and FFPE material. For TCR repertoire profiling, the blood samples were analyzed as peripheral blood mononuclear cells. Summary of the overall study and its limitations: A median of about 61 of the top 100 tumor clones turned up in the paired uninvolved adjacent lung, and 25 to 30 of those clones also ranked among the top 100 of that same adjacent lung. Because multi-region sequencing of the tumors was not done, intratumor heterogeneity could not be ruled out. Since the design was exploratory, TCR variables were selected using unadjusted p-values with no false-discovery rate correction. Higher T cell density in blood was associated with longer overall survival, whereas higher clonality in adjacent lung was associated with shorter survival. Uninvolved tumor-adjacent lung showed the highest T cell clonality, higher than tumor, which suggests more focused antigenic responses in the adjacent lung.

The V end gives up 3 bases and the J end 3 bases, leaving 3 bases in the junction not matched to a gene. Taken from the germline V gene, the CDR1 and CDR2 loops are SGDLS and YYNGEE. The CDR3, cysteine through phenylalanine, is 14 amino acids long. The DNA shown is the 42-base CDR3, in frame from base 1. The immunoSEQ Assay was used to sequence TCR beta CDR3 regions from DNA. As for the original processing: T cell density was computed as TCR beta template counts normalized to usable DNA estimated by amplifying housekeeping genes. Richness was estimated with the preseqR package, extrapolating to 400,000 templates for PBMC samples and 120,000 templates for tissue samples. Clonality was calculated as one minus Pielou's evenness. Tissue-enriched TCRs were identified by differential abundance testing using productive amino-acid clonotypes, minimum total count 5 and alpha 0.1. The Jaccard Index and the Morisita Overlap Index were used to measure repertoire overlap between compartments. GLIPH grouped TCR beta CDR3s together with public tetramer-defined viral CDR3s, and a viral motif had to include at least three viral sequences and show V-gene enrichment. TCRdb carries this immuneACCESS record with in-frame sequences only. Its versions omit some clonotypes, under half of them owing to an unresolved V gene in the studies checked, with the rest unexplained. That table is the source of V, J and clone size, and D and trimming were worked out from the DNA. This sample is represented by around 78,000 clones; 80% of them were singletons. The ten largest make up more than 9% of the sample.

The chain was built from TRBV9 and TRBJ2-7, and 10 junctional nucleotides match TRBD2. Source: peripheral blood, taken before any cancer treatment. This TCR came from an older female donor with stage I lung adenocarcinoma. Here the CDR3 is given as CASSAGLADYEQYF. The DNA reads as follows: TGTGCCAGCAGCGCTGGACTAGCGGACTACGAGCAGTACTTC.